The 20 T cell receptor beta chains reported below all come from one sample, sequenced in a study of CD8+CD57+ T cells in acquired aplastic anemia. Both TCR beta VDJ combination and CDR3 sequence profiling were carried out. Genomic DNA was the template for this profiling. One entry per CDR3 protein results from TCRdb running MiXCR on the reads. The table lists about 160,000 distinct CDR3 sequences, just under 45% of them singletons. Input material: sorted CD4+, CD8+, or CD8+CD57+ T cells (not recorded which) from PBMCs. Source of these receptors: a human donor in good health.

This clonotype was observed at least ten times. This chain joins TRBV10-2 and TRBJ1-1, with D possibly matching TRBD1 (5 bases). This CDR3 has 14 amino acids. V lost 6 bases and J lost 0, with 11 bases in between. The germline V gene encodes CDR1 WSHSY and CDR2 SAAADI. CDR3: CASRRGPMNTEAFF. The DNA for the CDR3 is TGCGCCAGCAGGAGGGGACCTATGAACACTGAAGCTTTCTTT.

This clonotype came up many times. The J gene is TRBJ2-3, the V gene TRBV19; 10 bases are a match to TRBD2. The CDR3 length is 16 residues. V was clipped by 6 bases and J by 0 bases; unmatched bases: 6. Germline-derived CDR1 and CDR2 are LNHDA and SQIVND (reference sequence). CDR3 amino acids: CASRVQLAGSTDTQYF. The CDR3 nucleotides read TGTGCCAGTAGGGTACAACTAGCGGGGAGCACAGATACGCAGTATTTT.

The V and J genes are TRBV27 and TRBJ1-1; 10 bases fit TRBD1. From germline, CDR1 is MNHEY and CDR2 SMNVEV (reference sequence). The CDR3 consists of 16 residues. The ends lost 2 bases at V and 4 bases at J; junction bases unmatched: 7. The CDR3 spells CASSLRVTGGFTEAFF. For the CDR3, the DNA is TGTGCCAGCAGTTTACGAGTGACAGGGGGCTTCACTGAAGCTTTCTTT.

In this sample, this clonotype turned up many times. The chain recombines TRBV12-3 or TRBV12-4 with TRBJ1-5; D uncertain. The germline V and J ends were trimmed by 4 bases and 4 bases, with 11 bases remaining between them. The CDR3 extends over 14 amino acids. Here the CDR3 DNA reads TGTGCCAGCAGTTCTAGGCACGGGAATCAGCCCCAGCATTTT. Translating it yields CASSSRHGNQPQHF.

This rearrangement joins TRBV29-1 to TRBJ2-7; TRBD1 matches at 8 bases. This CDR3 comprises 12 residues. The germline V gene has CDR1 SQVTM and CDR2 ANQGSEA. The J segment lost 2 bases and the V segment lost 7 bases, leaving 4 bases of the junction unmatched. The CDR3 loop reads CSALTGAYEQYF. CDR3 in DNA: TGCAGCGCCCTGACAGGGGCCTACGAGCAGTACTTC.

About this clonotype: A much more abundant neighbour one base away suggests this may be a read error. V gene TRBV6-1 combines with J gene TRBJ2-1; 10 bases fit TRBD2. The CDR3 contains 16 residues. CDR1 is MNHNS and CDR2 is SASEGT in the germline V gene. The trim removed 7 bases at V and 5 bases at J, leaving 11 bases unmatched. CDR3 bases: TGTGCCAGCAATGGCCCTTGGAGCGGGAGGGACAATGAGCAGTTCTTC. It is translated as CASNGPWSGRDNEQFF.

The gene calls are TRBV7-8 and TRBJ2-1; either TRBD1 or TRBD2 may fit D (5 bases each). Trimming removed 3 bases from V and 9 bases from J, with 21 bases in between. This CDR3 contains 16 residues. The germline gives CDR1 SGHVS, CDR2 FQNEAQ. The chain's CDR3 is CASSLGTGSRSGEQFF. The CDR3 region has the DNA TGTGCCAGCAGCTTGGGGACCGGATCTAGATCGGGTGAGCAGTTCTTC.

In its sample, this clonotype was seen many times. The chain joins TRBV9 to TRBJ2-7; tentative D call: TRBD2 (7 bases). CDR3 length: 15 amino acids. V was shortened by 1 base and J by 2 bases, with 13 bases between the two germline ends. Germline V gene data show CDR1 as SGDLS and CDR2 as YYNGEE. CDR3 in amino acids: CASSVYWGGPYEQYF. The CDR3 nucleotides are TGTGCCAGCAGCGTATATTGGGGGGGCCCCTACGAGCAGTACTTC.

This clonotype came up many times. The J gene is TRBJ2-1, the V gene TRBV7-6, with 8 bases fitting TRBD1. CDR1 is SGHVS, CDR2 FNYEAQ, per germline. V shed 2 bases and J 6 bases; nucleotides not matched to a gene: 6. The CDR3 extends over 15 amino acids. The DNA of the CDR3 is TGTGCCAGCAGCTTATCGGGACAGGCCTTCAATGAGCAGTTCTTC. It specifies CASSLSGQAFNEQFF.

The chain combines TRBV2 with TRBJ2-1; 8 bases fit TRBD2. This CDR3 spans 15 amino acids. Germline assignment: CDR1 SNHLY and CDR2 FYNNEI. V was clipped by 4 bases and J by 6 bases; unmatched bases: 8. The CDR3 DNA sequence: TGTGCCAGCAGTGCGCGACTAGCGATTGTCAATGAGCAGTTCTTC. This sequence encodes CASSARLAIVNEQFF.

This clonotype has more than one count but fewer than ten. The chain has TRBV19 and TRBJ2-5, with a weak D call TRBD2 (6 bases). CDR3 length: 14 residues. Germline V lookup: CDR1 LNHDA, CDR2 SQIVND (reference sequence). The V and J ends lost 3 bases and 3 bases respectively, with 11 bases between them. CDR3: CASSMAGPKETQYF. The CDR3 bases are TGTGCCAGTAGTATGGCGGGGCCGAAAGAGACCCAGTACTTC.

CDR3 loop: CATSSGADTQYF. The DNA of the CDR3 is TGTGCCACCAGCAGTGGGGCCGATACGCAGTATTTT. The chain links TRBV15 to TRBJ2-3; a weak D match, TRBD1 (5 bases). Trimming removed 3 bases from V and 6 bases from J, with 7 bases in between. The CDR3 is 12 residues long. Germline loops: CDR1 LNHNV, CDR2 YYDKDF (reference sequence). The complete variable domain, with remaining parts taken from reference TRBV15 and TRBJ2-3, reads DAMVIQNPRYQVTQFGKPVTLSCSQTLNHNVMYWYQQKSSQAPKLLFHYYDKDFNNEADTPDNFQSRRPNTSFCFLDIRSPGLGDTAMYLCATSSGADTQYFGPGTRLTVL.

This clonotype was seen repeatedly, ten times or more. The chain couples TRBV5-1 to TRBJ2-7, with D uncertain. The germline CDR1 and CDR2 sequences are SGHRS and YFSETQ. This CDR3 has 17 residues. V was cut by 4 bases and J by 2 bases, with 22 bases left in between. CDR3 in amino acids: CASSPSTRNAATYEQYF. Here the CDR3 DNA reads TGCGCCAGCAGCCCCTCCACACGGAACGCCGCGACCTACGAGCAGTACTTC.

The rearrangement uses TRBV20-1 and TRBJ2-3; 8 nucleotides agree with TRBD2. CDR3 length: 14 residues. Per germline, CDR1 DFQATT and CDR2 SNEGSKA (reference sequence). V shed 6 bases, J shed 3 bases, and the junction held 8 bases outside the gene matches. CDR3 nucleotides: TGCAGTGCCCCCGACAGCGGGAGAACAGATACGCAGTATTTT. Protein: CSAPDSGRTDTQYF.

The chain uses TRBV20-1 and TRBJ2-3; a possible D gene is TRBD2 (6 bases). The CDR3 is 14 amino acids. V gave up 6 bases and J gave up 1 base, with 14 bases separating them. Per germline, CDR1 DFQATT and CDR2 SNEGSKA (reference sequence). As DNA, the CDR3 is TGCAGTGCCAGCAGTAGCGGCCGCACAGATACGCAGTATTTT. It yields the protein CSASSSGRTDTQYF.

The chain recombines TRBV10-3 with TRBJ2-5; 12 nucleotides match TRBD1. The CDR3 covers 15 residues. Trimming took 4 bases from V and 9 from J; bases not matched to a gene: 9. Germline V CDR1 and CDR2: ENHRY, SYGVKD. CDR3 amino acids: CAISGGTGGDQPQYF. CDR3 nucleotide sequence: TGTGCCATCAGTGGTGGGACAGGGGGCGATCAGCCCCAGTACTTC.

The chain employs TRBV29-1 and TRBJ1-5; possibly TRBD1 for D (5 bases). The CDR3 covers 14 residues. Germline lookup yields CDR1 SQVTM and CDR2 ANQGSEA. Trimming shortened V by 4 bases and J by 2 bases, and 12 bases separated the two germline ends. The CDR3, as DNA: TGCAGCGTTGGTAGGGGTGATGGCAATCAGCCCCAGCATTTT. Encoded protein: CSVGRGDGNQPQHF.

This clonotype was recorded once. This sequence joins TRBV20-1 and TRBJ1-1; D is ambiguous. This CDR3 is built from 13 residues. V lost 3 bases to trimming and J lost 5 bases, with 13 bases between them. The germline V gene has CDR1 DFQATT and CDR2 SNEGSKA (reference sequence). The CDR3: CSASGQVRTEAFF. CDR3 nucleotide sequence: TGCAGTGCTAGTGGCCAGGTACGAACTGAAGCTTTCTTT.

This clonotype has at least ten counts. The chain recombines TRBV20-1 with TRBJ2-7; possibly TRBD1 for D (8 bases). The length of the CDR3 is 15 residues. Trimming removed 2 bases at V and 0 bases at J, with 14 bases between. Germline loops: CDR1 DFQATT, CDR2 SNEGSKA (reference sequence). CDR3 sequence (DNA): TGCAGTGCTAGAAGCGGGACAGGCATCTCCTACGAGCAGTACTTC. Amino acid sequence: CSARSGTGISYEQYF.

Of note for this clonotype: A read error may explain this, as a much larger clone is one base away. V is TRBV9 and J is TRBJ2-1, with D perhaps TRBD1 (5 bases). Germline V gene data show CDR1 as SGDLS and CDR2 as YYNGEE. This CDR3 has 15 amino acids. CDR3 residues: CTSSVEGARFDEQFF. CDR3 in DNA: TGTACCAGCAGCGTAGAAGGGGCGCGTTTTGATGAGCAGTTCTTC. Full variable domain (remainder filled in from reference TRBV9 and TRBJ2-1): DSGVTQTPKHLITATGQRVTLRCSPRSGDLSVYWYQQSLDQGLQFLIQYYNGEERAKGNILERFSAQQFPDLHSELNLSSLELGDSALYFCTSSVEGARFDEQFFGPGTRLTVL.